The source of this T cell receptor (beta chain) is a study of spatial heterogeneity in lung cancer. Study-wide context: Alpha-chain sequences were consistently detected less often than beta-chain sequences. General study points: Whereas they appeared in blood less at follow-up, ubiquitous expanded tumor TCRs appeared there more at resection.

Unique molecular identifiers tagged every individual TCR cDNA molecule. MiXCR, applied by TCRdb to the 5' RACE reads, yields one record per CDR3 protein. The repertoire holds about 4,000 distinct CDR3 sequences, with 16% as singletons. The sample's time point: sample taken at primary tumor resection. Whole RNA from tumor, nontumor lung or frozen PBMC was sequenced unsorted. Samples came from approximately 65 TRACERx patients with untreated early-stage lung cancer. A word on this clonotype: No antigen is known for it.

The sequencing here drew on PBMCs, taken at surgery. The clonotype comes from a male donor with early-stage non-small cell lung cancer.

CDR3 protein: CASSEAGLKGQYF. In DNA form, the CDR3 reads TGCGCCAGCAGTGAAGCGGGACTAAAAGGGCAGTATTTT. The gene calls are TRBV10-1 and TRBJ2-3; 7 nucleotides align to TRBD2. V gave up 3 bases and J gave up 11 bases; unmatched junction bases: 8. This CDR3 is built from 13 residues. The V gene's germline CDR1 is WNHNN and CDR2 SYGVQD (reference sequence).